This paragraph covers one T cell receptor beta chain sequence. No antigen is known for it. This record comes from a study of vaccination and CD4 T cells after COVID-19. The sample's treatment: roughly 10-day PBMC culture with coronavirus spike peptide pools or control peptides (ViraFEST assay). The study sequenced cultured CD4+ T cell DNA using the Oncomine TCR Beta short-read assay. TCRdb independently ran MiXCR on the PCR reads; one entry per CDR3 protein. This sample has approximately 21,000 distinct CDR3 sequences; 67% occur once, and the top ten carry 7.6%. From germline, CDR1 is SGHNT and CDR2 YENEEA. Trimming removed 5 bases from V and 3 bases from J; junction bases left unmatched: 10. This CDR3 region has 15 residues.

V and J are TRBV11-3 and TRBJ2-7, with 7 bases aligning to TRBD2. The sequencing sample was made of CD4+ T cells from blood, cultured in vitro. This clonotype was sampled from a human donor who had recovered from COVID-19. The CDR3 protein is CASSDRGGGGYEQYF. The CDR3 bases are TGTGCCAGCAGCGACCGGGGCGGCGGGGGCTACGAGCAGTACTTC. Filled out from reference TRBV11-3 and TRBJ2-7, the complete variable domain reads EAGVVQSPRYKIIEKKQPVAFWCNPISGHNTLYWYLQNLGQGPELLIRYENEEAVDDSQLPKDRFSAERLKGVDSTLKIQPAELGDSAVYLCASSDRGGGGYEQYFGPGTRLTVT.